The clone carrying this T cell receptor (beta chain) has just a few counts. Treatment defined: oral pan-JAK inhibitor, 5-10 mg twice daily. This entry comes from a study of CD8+ T cells in alopecia areata. The V and J ends lost 4 bases and 5 bases respectively, with 18 bases between them. Germline V gene sequence: CDR1 SEHNR, CDR2 FQNEAQ (reference sequence). The CDR3 has 16 residues. cDNA reverse transcribed from extracted RNA served as the sequencing template. Sequencing used immunoSEQ multiplex PCR; TCRdb keeps in-frame clones, though not all of them. The profile covers 190,000 or so clones, with roughly 50% appearing a single time and around 12% taken by the ten largest.

The source was CD8+ T cells sorted from blood, collected at week 24, from a patient treated with tofacitinib. V and J are TRBV7-9 and TRBJ2-1; no definite D call. The receptor comes from a human donor with alopecia areata. The CDR3 here is CASSSPILSWDNEQFF. Here the CDR3 DNA reads TGTGCCAGCAGCTCCCCGATCCTCTCTTGGGACAATGAGCAGTTCTTC.